This T cell receptor (beta chain) was recorded in a study of blood T cell repertoires in COVID-19. Study context: COVID-19 samples, acute and convalescent, were from the United States, Italy and Spain. The cDNA or gDNA used as material had been derived from T cells, B-cell-depleted T cells, or PBMCs.

V was clipped by 7 bases and J by 2 bases, with 15 bases between them. This CDR3 is built from 14 residues. Per germline, CDR1 MNHNY and CDR2 SVGAGI (reference sequence). In the original analysis: It was from reference gene primer amplification that nucleated cell counts were estimated. Repertoires were generated with immunoSEQ multiplex PCR, while TCRdb's copy carries only in-frame clones and drops some. V, J and clone size derive from that table, while D and trimming were established from the DNA sequence. The sample consists of 15,000 to 20,000 clones, roughly 85% of them appearing once. The chain recombines TRBV6-6 with TRBJ2-7; maybe TRBD1 (6 bases). This receptor was taken from a human donor with active COVID-19. The donor label of this sample is uncertain. Sequencing was done on a sample of peripheral blood. CDR3 DNA: TGTGCCAGCACCCGGCTGGGGGCGACCTACGAGCAGTACTTC. Translating gives CASTRLGATYEQYF.